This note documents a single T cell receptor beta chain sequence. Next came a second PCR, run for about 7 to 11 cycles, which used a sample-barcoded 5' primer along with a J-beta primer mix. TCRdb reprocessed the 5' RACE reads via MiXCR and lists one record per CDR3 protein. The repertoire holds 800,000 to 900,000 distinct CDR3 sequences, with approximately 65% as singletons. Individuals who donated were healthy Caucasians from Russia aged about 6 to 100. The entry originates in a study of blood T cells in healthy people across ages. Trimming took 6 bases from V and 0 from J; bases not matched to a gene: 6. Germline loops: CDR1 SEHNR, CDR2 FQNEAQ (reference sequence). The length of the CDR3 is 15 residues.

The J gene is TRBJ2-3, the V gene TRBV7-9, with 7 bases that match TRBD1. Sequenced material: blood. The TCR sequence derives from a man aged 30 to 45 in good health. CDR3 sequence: CASRWDRYSTDTQYF. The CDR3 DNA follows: TGTGCCAGCAGGTGGGACAGATATAGCACAGATACGCAGTATTTT.